The 26 T cell receptor beta chains given below trace back to one sample, sequenced in a study of cytomegalovirus exposure and HLA in healthy donors. The PCR had 60 Vbeta and 13 Jbeta primers. Data came from immunoSEQ multiplex PCR; TCRdb stores just in-frame clones and leaves some out. The table has approximately 160,000 clones, 82% seen once. The sequenced sample consisted of PBMCs. The receptors come from a girl aged 10-17 years in good health and CMV-seropositive.

This clone was found once. The germline gene is not matched at one end of the junction; a read error may be the cause. This rearrangement joins TRBV7-3 to TRBJ2-1, with TRBD1 matching 7 bases. The CDR3 totals 14 residues. Germline V gene lookup returns CDR1 SGHTA and CDR2 FQGTGA. Here the CDR3 DNA reads TGTGCCAGTAGCTTAAGGACAGGCTACAATGAGCAGTTCTTC. Translating it yields CASSLRTGYNEQFF.

The chain employs TRBV15 and TRBJ2-5, with 11 nucleotides matching TRBD2. This CDR3 has 19 residues. CDR1 is LNHNV and CDR2 is YYDKDF in the germline V gene (reference sequence). The ends lost 0 bases at V and 5 bases at J; junction bases unmatched: 14. In nucleotides, the CDR3 is TGTGCCACCAGCAGAGATCGGCCTAGCGGGAGGTACGAGAAGGAGACCCAGTACTTC. It yields the protein CATSRDRPSGRYEKETQYF.

The chain has TRBV11-2 and TRBJ1-5; TRBD1 agrees at 8 bases. This CDR3 spans 13 amino acids. Germline CDR1 SGHAT, CDR2 FQNNGV. The V and J ends lost 3 bases and 5 bases, in that order; junction bases with no gene match: 0. The CDR3 spells CASSLTGDQPQHF. As DNA, the CDR3 is TGTGCCAGCAGCTTGACAGGGGATCAGCCCCAGCATTTT.

The chain recombines TRBV6-5 with TRBJ2-3, with TRBD1 as a possible D gene (5 bases). The CDR3 consists of 15 residues. The ends were cut back, 2 bases at V and 3 bases at J, with 12 bases in the middle. Germline values: CDR1 MNHEY, CDR2 SVGAGI. The CDR3 bases are TGTGCCAGCAGTTACCGGCCAGGGAAGACAGATACGCAGTATTTT. Amino acids: CASSYRPGKTDTQYF.

The chain links TRBV5-1 to TRBJ2-2; 7 bases match TRBD2. The J segment lost 5 bases and the V segment lost 6 bases, leaving 10 bases of the junction unmatched. The CDR3 consists of 15 residues. Germline CDR1 and CDR2: SGHRS and YFSETQ. Written as DNA, the CDR3 is TGCGCCAGCACCTGGGAGGGCCTACAAACCGGGGAGCTGTTTTTT. Protein product: CASTWEGLQTGELFF. The full variable domain, rest sourced from reference TRBV5-1 and TRBJ2-2, is KAGVTQTPRYLIKTRGQQVTLSCSPISGHRSVSWYQQTPGQGLQFLFEYFSETQRNKGNFPGRFSGRQFSNSRSEMNVSTLELGDSALYLCASTWEGLQTGELFFGEGSRLTVL.

This chain connects TRBV7-9 to TRBJ2-7, with D perhaps TRBD1 (6 bases). Trimming shortened V by 4 bases and J by 2 bases, and 9 bases separated the two germline ends. Germline V gene data show CDR1 as SEHNR and CDR2 as FQNEAQ (reference sequence). This CDR3 has 13 amino acids. The chain's CDR3 is CASSYRAPYEQYF. DNA of the CDR3: TGTGCCAGCAGCTACAGGGCCCCCTACGAGCAGTACTTC.

The chain has TRBV4-1 and TRBJ1-1; the match to TRBD1 covers 7 bases. V shed 6 bases, J shed 1 base, and the junction held 2 bases outside the gene matches. The CDR3 sequence is 13 residues long. CDR1 is MGHRA and CDR2 is YSYEKL in the germline V gene. CDR3 in amino acids: CASRRTGNTEAFF. CDR3 bases: TGCGCCAGCAGGCGGACAGGGAACACTGAAGCTTTCTTT.

The DNA for the CDR3 is TGTGCTAGCGGGGGGGCCGTCACCGGGGAGCTGTTTTTT. Protein sequence: CASGGAVTGELFF. The chain couples TRBV7-7 to TRBJ2-2, with 11 bases aligning to TRBD2. CDR1 is SSHAT, CDR2 FNYEAQ, per germline (reference sequence). This CDR3 has 13 amino acids.

This rearrangement joins TRBV5-6 to TRBJ2-3, with 7 bases that match TRBD2. This CDR3 spans 16 amino acids. With V trimmed by 1 base and J by 4 bases, 9 bases remained unmatched. CDR1 SGHDT and CDR2 YYEEEE come from the germline V gene. CDR3 residues: CASSLSGEGSADTQYF. CDR3 DNA sequence: TGTGCCAGCAGCTTGTCGGGGGAGGGATCCGCAGATACGCAGTATTTT.

The chain couples TRBV6-6 to TRBJ2-7, with TRBD2 identical over 10 bases. After removal of 6 bases from V and 3 bases from J, the junction contained 11 bases not matched to a gene. This CDR3 spans 16 amino acids. CDR1 is MNHNY, CDR2 SVGAGI, per germline (reference sequence). CDR3 residues: CASSRPLAGEDYEQYF. In DNA, the CDR3 is TGTGCCAGCAGCCGACCTCTAGCGGGAGAGGACTACGAGCAGTACTTC.

CDR3 region: CASSLGPQGQNYEQYF. CDR3 nucleotide sequence: TGCGCCAGCAGCTTGGGCCCCCAGGGCCAGAACTACGAGCAGTACTTC. The chain has TRBV5-1 and TRBJ2-7, with a possible D match to TRBD1 (5 bases). Germline CDR1 is SGHRS and CDR2 is YFSETQ. CDR3 length: 16 amino acids. The V and J ends lost 0 bases and 3 bases respectively, with 16 bases between them.

CDR3 bases: TGCAGTGCTACAGGGAATCAGCCCCAGCATTTT. Translated: CSATGNQPQHF. The chain has TRBV20-1 and TRBJ1-5, with D tentatively TRBD1 (5 bases). Per the germline V gene, CDR1 is DFQATT and CDR2 is SNEGSKA (reference sequence). V lost 4 bases and J lost 4, with 5 bases in between. The CDR3 is 11 residues long.

The rearrangement links TRBV5-8 to TRBJ1-2; 9 positions agree with TRBD1. The junction had 5 bases not matched to a gene; V was cut back by 4 bases and J by 4 bases. The CDR3 runs to 14 residues. CDR1 and CDR2 from the germline V gene are SGHTS and YDEGEE. CDR3 loop: CASSTGTGIYGYTF. The CDR3 region has the DNA TGTGCCAGCAGCACCGGGACAGGGATCTATGGCTACACCTTC.

CDR3 region: CASSSRLAGEQETQYF. The CDR3 coding sequence is TGTGCCAGCAGCTCCAGACTAGCGGGGGAACAAGAGACCCAGTACTTC. The chain recombines TRBV9 with TRBJ2-5, with TRBD2 matching over 12 bases. The CDR3 length is 16 residues. V shed 4 bases and J 2 bases; nucleotides not matched to a gene: 6. Germline CDR1 and CDR2: SGDLS and YYNGEE.

The chain couples TRBV6-6 to TRBJ2-5, with TRBD1 as a possible D gene (6 bases). CDR1 is MNHNY, CDR2 SVGAGI, per germline (reference sequence). Trimming cost V 9 bases and J 4 bases, with 21 bases left between them. CDR3 length equals 15 residues. The CDR3 DNA reads TGTGCCAGTACAGGGCGCATTTTATCAGGAGAGACCCAGTACTTC. This codes for CASTGRILSGETQYF.

The chain combines TRBV30 with TRBJ2-1; 14 nucleotides match TRBD2. The CDR3 is 15 amino acids. The ends lost 3 bases at V and 2 bases at J; junction bases unmatched: 0. The germline CDR1 and CDR2 sequences are GTSNPN and SVGIG (reference sequence). CDR3 bases: TGTGCCTGGAGGACTAGCGGGGGGGCCTACAATGAGCAGTTCTTC. Amino acids: CAWRTSGGAYNEQFF.

This chain connects TRBV10-3 to TRBJ2-1, with D tentatively TRBD2 (6 bases). The CDR3 is 14 amino acids. The V gene lost 3 bases and the J gene lost 7 bases, with 13 bases spanning the gap. CDR1 is ENHRY and CDR2 is SYGVKD in the germline V gene. In nucleotides, the CDR3 is TGTGCCATCAGTGAATGGACTACGGGAAATGAGCAGTTCTTC. As protein: CAISEWTTGNEQFF.

The rearrangement joins TRBV4-2 to TRBJ2-1, with TRBD1 as a possible D gene (5 bases). Trimming cost V 3 bases and J 5 bases, with 8 bases left between them. This CDR3 is built from 13 residues. Germline CDR1 LGHNA, CDR2 YNFKEQ. The CDR3 loop reads CASSQRRDNEQFF. The CDR3 nucleotides read TGTGCCAGCAGCCAGCGCAGGGACAATGAGCAGTTCTTC.

The table lists this clone with a few counts. This chain uses TRBV27 with TRBJ2-2; 11 bases line up with TRBD2. Germline loops: CDR1 MNHEY, CDR2 SMNVEV (reference sequence). The V and J ends lost 3 bases and 7 bases, in that order; junction bases with no gene match: 4. This CDR3 is 15 amino acids long. The DNA for the CDR3 is TGTGCCAGCAGTTTGCTAGCGGGAGGTCTCGGGGAGCTGTTTTTT. It translates to CASSLLAGGLGELFF.

V and J are TRBV18 and TRBJ2-7; 8 nucleotides agree with TRBD1. V was clipped by 4 bases and J by 3 bases; unmatched bases: 8. The CDR3 is made up of 15 amino acids. CDR1 is KGHSH, CDR2 LQKENI, per germline. The CDR3 region is CASSLSDRVGYEQYF. CDR3 sequence (DNA): TGTGCCAGCTCACTTTCGGACAGGGTAGGCTACGAGCAGTACTTC.

The V call is TRBV11-2, the J call TRBJ2-5; TRBD2 aligns across 11 bases. CDR3 length equals 17 residues. Looked up from germline, CDR1 is SGHAT and CDR2 is FQNNGV. V was pared by 0 bases and J by 0 bases, with 3 bases of the junction left unmatched. The CDR3 region has the DNA TGTGCCAGCAGCTTAGAACTAGCGGGGGAGAACCAAGAGACCCAGTACTTC. Translated: CASSLELAGENQETQYF. The whole variable domain, filled in from reference TRBV11-2 and TRBJ2-5, reads EAGVAQSPRYKIIEKRQSVAFWCNPISGHATLYWYQQILGQGPKLLIQFQNNGVVDDSQLPKDRFSAERLKGVDSTLKIQPAKLEDSAVYLCASSLELAGENQETQYFGPGTRLLVL.

The chain is built from TRBV18 and TRBJ2-1, with TRBD1 identical over 9 bases. CDR3 size: 15 residues. Germline CDR1 and CDR2: KGHSH and LQKENI. V lost 3 bases and J lost 4; bases outside the gene matches: 4. CDR3 sequence reads: CASSPRDRDYNEQFF. The CDR3 nucleotides read TGTGCCAGCTCACCGCGGGACAGGGATTACAATGAGCAGTTCTTC. The full variable domain, its missing parts supplied by reference TRBV18 and TRBJ2-1, is NAGVMQNPRHLVRRRGQEARLRCSPMKGHSHVYWYRQLPEEGLKFMVYLQKENIIDESGMPKERFSAEFPKEGPSILRIQQVVRGDSAAYFCASSPRDRDYNEQFFGPGTRLTVL.

J is TRBJ2-3 and V is TRBV30; TRBD2 aligns across 8 bases. This CDR3 is 15 amino acids long. The V and J ends lost 0 bases and 2 bases, in that order; junction bases with no gene match: 4. CDR1 and CDR2 (germline): GTSNPN, SVGIG (reference sequence). The CDR3 coding sequence is TGTGCCTGGAGTGTACTAGCGGAGATCACAGATACGCAGTATTTT. Translation gives CAWSVLAEITDTQYF.

The rearrangement joins TRBV15 to TRBJ2-7; TRBD2 matches at 7 bases. Trimming took 0 bases from V and 11 from J; bases not matched to a gene: 16. The CDR3 loop spans 16 amino acids. Looked up from germline, CDR1 is LNHNV and CDR2 is YYDKDF (reference sequence). CDR3 sequence reads: CATSRDNGAGASRKYF. The CDR3, as DNA: TGTGCCACCAGCAGAGATAACGGGGCGGGAGCCTCTCGCAAGTACTTC.

The chain recombines TRBV18 with TRBJ2-3, with 9 positions matching TRBD1. Germline CDR1 KGHSH, CDR2 LQKENI. The CDR3 consists of 15 residues. Trimming removed 4 bases from V and 2 bases from J; junction bases left unmatched: 4. The CDR3 is CASSLTGGSTDTQYF. The DNA for the CDR3 is TGTGCCAGCTCACTAACAGGGGGCTCCACAGATACGCAGTATTTT.

V usage is TRBV15 and J usage is TRBJ2-2; D gene unclear. Germline CDR1 and CDR2: LNHNV and YYDKDF (reference sequence). This CDR3 is 13 amino acids long. Between the trimmed V and J ends, which lost 6 bases and 3 bases, there was a span of 8 bases. CDR3 amino acids: CATRGPYTGELFF. As DNA, the CDR3 is TGTGCCACCAGGGGCCCGTACACCGGGGAGCTGTTTTTT.